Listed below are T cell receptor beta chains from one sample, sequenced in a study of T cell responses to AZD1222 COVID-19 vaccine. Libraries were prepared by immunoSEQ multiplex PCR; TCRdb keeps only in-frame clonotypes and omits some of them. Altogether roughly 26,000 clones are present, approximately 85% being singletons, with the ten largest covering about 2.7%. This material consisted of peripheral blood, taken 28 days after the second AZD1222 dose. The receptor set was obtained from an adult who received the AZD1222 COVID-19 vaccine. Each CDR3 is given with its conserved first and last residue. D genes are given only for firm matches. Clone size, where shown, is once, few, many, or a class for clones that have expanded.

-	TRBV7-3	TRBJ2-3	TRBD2	CASSPTSGGMADTQYF	TGTGCCAGCAGCCCGACTAGCGGGGGCATGGCTGATACGCAGTATTTT
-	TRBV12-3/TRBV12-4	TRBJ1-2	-	CASSMTENYGYTF	TGTGCCAGCAGTATGACGGAGAACTATGGCTACACCTTC
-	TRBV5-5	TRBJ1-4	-	CASSLWAMEKLFF	TGTGCCAGCAGCTTGTGGGCGATGGAAAAACTGTTTTTT
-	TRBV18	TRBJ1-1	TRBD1	CASSTGVEAFF	TGTGCCAGCTCAACAGGGGTTGAAGCTTTCTTT
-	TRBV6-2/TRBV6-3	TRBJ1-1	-	CASSPPRRNTEAFF	TGTGCCAGCAGTCCCCCTAGGAGGAACACTGAAGCTTTCTTT
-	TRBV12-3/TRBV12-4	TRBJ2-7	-	CASTPGLYEQYF	TGTGCCAGCACTCCGGGTCTCTACGAGCAGTACTTC
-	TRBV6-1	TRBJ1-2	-	CASSEWTDYGYTF	TGTGCCAGCAGTGAATGGACAGACTATGGCTACACCTTC
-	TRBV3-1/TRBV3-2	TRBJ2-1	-	CASTLLQGEQFF	TGTGCCAGTACCCTCTTGCAGGGTGAGCAGTTCTTC
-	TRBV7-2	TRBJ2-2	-	CASSLVGGGPTGELFF	TGTGCCAGCAGCTTAGTGGGAGGGGGGCCCACCGGGGAGCTGTTTTTT
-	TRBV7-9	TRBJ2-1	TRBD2	CASRRLAGTGSEQFF	TGTGCCAGCAGACGACTAGCGGGGACGGGTTCGGAGCAGTTCTTC
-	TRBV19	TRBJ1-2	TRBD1	CASSIGPQGERGYTF	TGTGCCAGTAGTATTGGTCCCCAGGGGGAGCGTGGCTACACCTTC
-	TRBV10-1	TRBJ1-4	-	CASSERRGWEKLFF	TGCGCCAGCAGTGAGAGAAGGGGATGGGAAAAACTGTTTTTT
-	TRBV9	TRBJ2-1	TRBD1	CASSPMGQGAYNEQFF	TGTGCCAGCAGCCCAATGGGACAGGGGGCCTACAATGAGCAGTTCTTC
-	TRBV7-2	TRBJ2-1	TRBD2	CASTKTSGGAGNEQFF	TGTGCCAGCACCAAGACTAGCGGGGGGGCCGGGAATGAGCAGTTCTTC
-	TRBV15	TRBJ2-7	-	CATSSRGSSYEQYF	TGTGCCACCAGCAGTCGGGGAAGCTCCTACGAGCAGTACTTC
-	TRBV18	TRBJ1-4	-	CASSPGATNEKLFF	TGTGCCAGCTCACCCGGGGCAACTAATGAAAAACTGTTTTTT
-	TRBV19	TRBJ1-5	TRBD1	CASSIRGQGEVSNQPQHF	TGTGCCAGTAGTATTCGAGGACAGGGGGAGGTCAGCAATCAGCCCCAGCATTTT
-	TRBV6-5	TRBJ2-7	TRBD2	CASMPSGGFQQYF	TGTGCCAGTATGCCTAGCGGGGGTTTTCAGCAGTACTTC
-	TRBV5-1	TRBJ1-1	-	CASSLGGGVNTEAFF	TGCGCCAGCAGCTTGGGTGGAGGGGTAAACACTGAAGCTTTCTTT
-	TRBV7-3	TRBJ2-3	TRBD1	CASSPGQGDQYF	TGTGCCAGCAGCCCAGGACAGGGGGATCAGTATTTT
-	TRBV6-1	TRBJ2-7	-	CASSDPQGFDEQYF	TGTGCCAGCAGTGACCCCCAGGGGTTCGACGAGCAGTACTTC
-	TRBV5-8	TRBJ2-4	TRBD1	CASSHLQGAAKNIQYF	TGTGCCAGCAGCCATCTTCAGGGGGCAGCCAAAAACATTCAGTACTTC
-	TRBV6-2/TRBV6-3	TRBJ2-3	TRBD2	CASSTGTSGKTDTQYF	TGTGCCAGCAGTACCGGGACTAGTGGTAAGACAGATACGCAGTATTTT
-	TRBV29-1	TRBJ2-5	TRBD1	CSVDWDSRETQYF	TGCAGCGTTGATTGGGACAGCCGAGAGACCCAGTACTTC
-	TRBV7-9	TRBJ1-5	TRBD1	CASSGDRGNQPQHF	TGTGCCAGCAGCGGGGACAGGGGAAATCAGCCCCAGCATTTT
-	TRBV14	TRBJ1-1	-	CASQLMTNTEAFF	TGTGCCAGCCAACTGATGACGAACACTGAAGCTTTCTTT
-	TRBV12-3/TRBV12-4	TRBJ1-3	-	CASSHDFNTIYF	TGTGCCAGCAGTCACGACTTTAACACCATATATTTT
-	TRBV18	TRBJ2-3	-	CASSPGGGASDTQYF	TGTGCCAGCTCACCCGGAGGGGGGGCGTCAGATACGCAGTATTTT
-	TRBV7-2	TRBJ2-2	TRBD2	CASSLGLAEIGELFF	TGTGCCAGCAGCTTAGGCCTAGCGGAGATTGGGGAGCTGTTTTTT
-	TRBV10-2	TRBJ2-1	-	CASSESAGKSSYNEQFF	TGCGCCAGCAGTGAGTCTGCGGGGAAGAGCTCCTACAATGAGCAGTTCTTC
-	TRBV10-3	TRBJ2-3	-	CAISESTATSTDTQYF	TGTGCCATCAGTGAGTCCACGGCAACTAGCACAGATACGCAGTATTTT
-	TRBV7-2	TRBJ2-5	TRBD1	CASSLDRGGETQYF	TGTGCCAGCAGCTTGGACAGGGGTGGGGAGACCCAGTACTTC
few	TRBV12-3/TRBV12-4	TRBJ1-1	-	CASSSGRYTEAFF	TGTGCCAGCAGTTCCGGACGGTACACTGAAGCTTTCTTT
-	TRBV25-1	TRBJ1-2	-	CASSATGNYGYTF	TGTGCCAGCAGTGCCACGGGCAACTATGGCTACACCTTC
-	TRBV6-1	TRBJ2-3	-	CASSEAGDTQYF	TGTGCCAGCAGTGAAGCGGGAGATACGCAGTATTTT
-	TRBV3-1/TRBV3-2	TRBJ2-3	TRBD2	CASSRVRLAGRGDTQYF	TGTGCCAGCAGCCGGGTACGACTAGCGGGGAGGGGAGATACGCAGTATTTT
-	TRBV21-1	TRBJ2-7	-	CASSRKGGSPTRDEQYF	TGTGCCAGCAGCAGAAAGGGTGGGTCACCTACACGGGACGAGCAGTACTTC
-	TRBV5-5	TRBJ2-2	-	CASSLRTANTGELFF	TGTGCCAGCAGCTTGAGGACGGCGAACACCGGGGAGCTGTTTTTT
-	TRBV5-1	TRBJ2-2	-	CASSRLTDTGELFF	TGCGCCAGCAGCCGACTGACAGACACCGGGGAGCTGTTTTTT
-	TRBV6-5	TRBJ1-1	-	CASSHRDTEAFF	TGTGCCAGCAGTCACAGGGATACTGAAGCTTTCTTT
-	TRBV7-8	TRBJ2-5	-	CASSLMSGQETQYF	TGTGCCAGCAGCTTAATGTCAGGACAAGAGACCCAGTACTTC
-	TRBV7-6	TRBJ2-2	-	CASSLEGGGELFF	TGTGCCAGCAGCTTAGAAGGCGGGGGGGAGCTGTTTTTT